A selection of T cell receptor beta chains follows, all from one sample in a study of T cell responses to AZD1222 COVID-19 vaccine. Assay: immunoSEQ multiplex PCR; the TCRdb copy retains only in-frame clones and omits some. This table holds about 130,000 clones, around 83% found once. The sequencing here drew on peripheral blood, taken on day 0 of AZD1222 vaccination. All receptors come from an adult in good health. Each CDR3 is given with its conserved first and last residue. The D gene is left open where the match is weak. Expanded clones get a size class; other rows say once, few or many, or leave the size out.

d_gene,j_gene,len,v_gene,abundance,CDR3aa,CDR3nt
NA,TRBJ1-1,14,TRBV11-3,NA,CASSLGGMNTEAFF,TGTGCCAGCAGCTTAGGGGGGATGAACACTGAAGCTTTCTTT
TRBD1,TRBJ1-4,15,TRBV19,NA,CASSGAQGANEKLFF,TGTGCCAGTAGTGGAGCACAGGGGGCTAATGAAAAACTGTTTTTT
NA,TRBJ2-5,13,TRBV30,NA,CAWSVGDEGAQYF,TGTGCCTGGAGTGTAGGGGACGAAGGGGCCCAGTACTTC
NA,TRBJ1-2,15,TRBV3-1/TRBV3-2,NA,CASSQGMVGRYGYTF,TGTGCCAGCAGCCAAGGGATGGTTGGTCGGTATGGCTACACCTTC
NA,TRBJ1-1,13,TRBV27,NA,CASSLYADTEAFF,TGTGCCAGCAGTTTATATGCCGACACTGAAGCTTTCTTT
NA,TRBJ1-2,15,TRBV6-6,NA,CASSTPPGEINGYTF,TGTGCCAGCAGTACCCCCCCCGGGGAGATTAATGGCTACACCTTC
NA,TRBJ1-1,15,TRBV19,NA,CATGGGQLPRTEAFF,TGTGCCACCGGGGGGGGACAACTTCCCAGGACTGAAGCTTTCTTT
TRBD2,TRBJ2-7,11,TRBV7-9,once,CASSSGGEQYF,TGTGCCAGCAGCTCCGGGGGGGAGCAGTACTTC
NA,TRBJ1-6,14,TRBV7-9,NA,CASSLTQNNSPLHF,TGTGCCAGCAGCTTAACCCAGAATAATTCACCCCTCCACTTT
NA,TRBJ2-3,14,TRBV9,NA,CASSRDPGTDTQYF,TGTGCCAGCAGCCGTGACCCGGGCACAGATACGCAGTATTTT
TRBD2,TRBJ2-7,17,TRBV19,NA,CASSPFEERDAPYEQYF,TGTGCCAGTAGCCCGTTCGAAGAGCGGGACGCCCCCTACGAGCAGTACTTC
NA,TRBJ1-3,15,TRBV7-6,NA,CASSLAAIPGNTIYF,TGTGCCAGCAGCTTAGCGGCGATACCGGGAAACACCATATATTTT
NA,TRBJ1-5,14,TRBV5-4,NA,CASSPDISNQPQHF,TGTGCCAGCAGCCCTGACATTAGCAATCAGCCCCAGCATTTT
TRBD1,TRBJ1-6,17,TRBV5-5,NA,CASSLGDRGPNNSPLHF,TGTGCCAGCAGCTTGGGGGACAGGGGACCAAATAATTCACCCCTCCACTTT
NA,TRBJ2-3,13,TRBV18,NA,CASSPRAQDTQYF,TGTGCCAGCTCACCTCGGGCCCAAGATACGCAGTATTTT
NA,TRBJ1-2,14,TRBV6-5,NA,CASSYSRDNYGYTF,TGTGCCAGCAGTTACTCGAGAGACAACTATGGCTACACCTTC
TRBD1,TRBJ2-7,14,TRBV19,once,CASSMGTGRYEQYF,TGTGCCAGTAGTATGGGGACAGGGCGGTACGAGCAGTACTTC
NA,TRBJ1-2,11,TRBV10-2,once,CASRQRDGYTF,TGCGCCAGCAGGCAACGGGATGGCTACACCTTC
NA,TRBJ2-3,15,TRBV28,NA,CASTDPAASTDTQYF,TGTGCCAGCACGGACCCAGCGGCCTCCACAGATACGCAGTATTTT
NA,TRBJ1-1,15,TRBV7-9,once,CASSLVTVWNTEAFF,TGTGCCAGCAGCTTAGTAACGGTTTGGAACACTGAAGCTTTCTTT
TRBD1,TRBJ2-7,15,TRBV28,medium-sized,CASSLDRGAADEQYF,TGTGCCAGCAGTTTAGACAGGGGCGCCGCGGACGAGCAGTACTTC
NA,TRBJ1-2,15,TRBV19,NA,CASSSSGADGYGYTF,TGTGCCAGTAGTAGCTCAGGGGCGGATGGCTATGGCTACACCTTC
NA,TRBJ1-2,15,TRBV6-2/TRBV6-3,NA,CASSYDRGLDYGYTF,TGTGCCAGCAGTTACGACCGGGGGCTCGACTATGGCTACACCTTC
NA,TRBJ2-2,14,TRBV7-9,NA,CASSLVANTGELFF,TGTGCCAGCAGCTTAGTTGCCAACACCGGGGAGCTGTTTTTT
NA,TRBJ2-7,15,TRBV7-9,many,CASSLTGLLLGEQYF,TGTGCCAGCAGCCTCACCGGACTTTTACTCGGGGAGCAGTACTTC
NA,TRBJ2-3,16,TRBV27,NA,CASSLNPRDPTDTQYF,TGTGCCAGCAGTTTAAATCCCAGGGATCCGACAGATACGCAGTATTTT
NA,TRBJ2-7,14,TRBV9,NA,CASSGSGAGYEQYF,TGTGCCAGCAGCGGATCAGGGGCCGGATACGAGCAGTACTTC
TRBD2,TRBJ2-2,16,TRBV13,NA,CASSRGGTSRTGELFF,TGTGCCAGCAGCCGAGGGGGGACTAGCAGAACCGGGGAGCTGTTTTTT
TRBD2,TRBJ2-4,14,TRBV24-1,NA,CATSGLAGKNIQYF,TGTGCCACCAGTGGACTAGCGGGAAAAAACATTCAGTACTTC
NA,TRBJ1-4,13,TRBV30,NA,CAENTATNEKLFF,TGTGCCGAAAACACTGCAACTAATGAAAAACTGTTTTTT
NA,TRBJ1-4,15,TRBV19,NA,CASSITRTGWEKLFF,TGTGCCAGTAGTATAACCCGAACGGGATGGGAAAAACTGTTTTTT
TRBD2,TRBJ2-3,18,TRBV7-2,NA,CASSLAIVAGGSTDTQYF,TGTGCCAGCAGCTTAGCGATTGTCGCGGGGGGTTCCACAGATACGCAGTATTTT
NA,TRBJ2-7,14,TRBV30,few,CAWNSGLDPYEQYF,TGTGCCTGGAACTCGGGGTTAGATCCCTACGAGCAGTACTTC
NA,TRBJ1-3,16,TRBV4-2,NA,CASSQDLGGTGNTIYF,TGTGCCAGCAGCCAAGATCTGGGCGGGACTGGAAACACCATATATTTT
TRBD1,TRBJ2-5,14,TRBV19,NA,CASSTDRGRETQYF,TGTGCCAGTAGTACCGACAGGGGGCGCGAGACCCAGTACTTC
NA,TRBJ1-1,14,TRBV27,NA,CASRLGRLNTEAFF,TGTGCCAGCAGGTTAGGGCGACTGAACACTGAAGCTTTCTTT
NA,TRBJ1-4,14,TRBV3-1/TRBV3-2,NA,CASSPSGAGEKLFF,TGTGCCAGCAGCCCCTCGGGCGCAGGTGAAAAACTGTTTTTT
NA,TRBJ1-2,14,TRBV19,NA,CASTVDSTNYGYTF,TGTGCCAGTACTGTGGACAGTACTAACTATGGCTACACCTTC
NA,TRBJ2-1,14,TRBV5-1,NA,CASSLVSSYNEQFF,TGCGCCAGCAGCTTGGTCTCCTCCTACAATGAGCAGTTCTTC
TRBD1,TRBJ1-4,14,TRBV6-5,NA,CASMDRVFQEKLFF,TGTGCCAGCATGGACAGGGTGTTTCAGGAAAAACTGTTTTTT